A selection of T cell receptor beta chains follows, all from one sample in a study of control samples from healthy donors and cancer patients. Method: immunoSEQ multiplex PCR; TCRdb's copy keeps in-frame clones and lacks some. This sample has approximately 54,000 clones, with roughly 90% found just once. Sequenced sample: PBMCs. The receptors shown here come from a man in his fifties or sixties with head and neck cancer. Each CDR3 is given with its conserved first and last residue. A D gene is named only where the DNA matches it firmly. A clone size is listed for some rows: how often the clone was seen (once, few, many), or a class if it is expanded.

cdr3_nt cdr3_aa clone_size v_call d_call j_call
TGCGCCAGCAGCTTGAGCCAGGGGTCGGCGTACGAGCAGTACTTC CASSLSQGSAYEQYF - TRBV5-1 - TRBJ2-7
TGCGCCAGCAGTTCGGATCTGAACACTGAAGCTTTCTTT CASSSDLNTEAFF - TRBV5-1 - TRBJ1-1
TGCGCCAGCAGCCCAGGGACAGGGAACACTGAAGCTTTCTTT CASSPGTGNTEAFF - TRBV4-3 TRBD1 TRBJ1-1
TGTGCCATCAGTGATTGGCCTTTAAGCTCCTACGAGCAGTACTTC CAISDWPLSSYEQYF - TRBV10-3 - TRBJ2-7
TGTGCCAGCAGTTTTCTCAATGAGCAGTTCTTC CASSFLNEQFF - TRBV28 - TRBJ2-1
TGCGCCAGCAGCATCACAGGGGGGCATGAGCAGTTCTTC CASSITGGHEQFF - TRBV5-1 TRBD1 TRBJ2-1
TGTGCTAGTGGTTTGGCTAGCCGAGATACGCAGTATTTT CASGLASRDTQYF - TRBV12-5 - TRBJ2-3
TGTGCCAGTAGTATAGATATGGGAGGAGCTTTCTTT CASSIDMGGAFF once TRBV19 - TRBJ1-1
TGCGCCAGCAGCCAAGGGACAGGGAGTAATCAGCCCCAGCATTTT CASSQGTGSNQPQHF few TRBV4-1 TRBD1 TRBJ1-5
TGTGCCAGCAGCTCGGAGAGACAGTTCGAGACCCAGTACTTC CASSSERQFETQYF - TRBV7-8 - TRBJ2-5
TGTGCTAGTGGTCCAAAACCTTCTAGCGGGAGGGTCTCCAATGAGCAGTTCTTC CASGPKPSSGRVSNEQFF - TRBV12-5 TRBD2 TRBJ2-1
TGTGCCAGCAGTGTCACTAGTGGGTTTGCTTACAATGAGCAGTTCTTC CASSVTSGFAYNEQFF - TRBV28 - TRBJ2-1
TGTGCCAGCAGCTTAAGGGTGAAAGATCAGCCCCAGCATTTT CASSLRVKDQPQHF - TRBV7-2 - TRBJ1-5
TGTGCCAGCAGCTTATTGGGCAGCAACAATGAGCAGTTCTTC CASSLLGSNNEQFF - TRBV7-3 - TRBJ2-1
TGTGCCAGCAGCCAAGATTGGGGAGGGGCCCCGAACACCGGGGAGCTGTTTTTT CASSQDWGGAPNTGELFF - TRBV3-1/TRBV3-2 TRBD2 TRBJ2-2
TGTGCCAGCACCCTGTTGGGGGGAGTGTATCCGATGAACACTGAAGCTTTCTTT CASTLLGGVYPMNTEAFF - TRBV11-2 - TRBJ1-1
TGTGCCAGCAGCTTATTGATGGGCACGAGCACAGATACGCAGTATTTT CASSLLMGTSTDTQYF - TRBV7-9 - TRBJ2-3
TGTGCCAGCAGTGCGAGACAGGGCTATGGCTACACCTTC CASSARQGYGYTF - TRBV28 TRBD1 TRBJ1-2
TGTGCCAGCACCCCGGAGGGTAGTAATTCACCCCTCCACTTT CASTPEGSNSPLHF - TRBV3-1/TRBV3-2 - TRBJ1-6
TGCGCCAGCAGCACTTCGGACAGCCAAGAGACCCAGTACTTC CASSTSDSQETQYF - TRBV5-1 - TRBJ2-5
TGTGCCAGCAGCTTGGCCATTGCCGGATCCTCCTATGGCTACACCTTC CASSLAIAGSSYGYTF - TRBV5-5 - TRBJ1-2
TGTGCCAGCAGCCTGCGACAGGCCTCCACACTGAACACTGAAGCTTTCTTT CASSLRQASTLNTEAFF - TRBV14 - TRBJ1-1
TGTGCCAGCACCCGGGCCGCTAACTATGGCTACACCTTC CASTRAANYGYTF once TRBV28 - TRBJ1-2
TGTGCCATCAGTGAGGGGCTAGCGGGAGTTTCGGAGACCCAGTACTTC CAISEGLAGVSETQYF - TRBV10-3 TRBD2 TRBJ2-5
TGCACCAGCAGCCAGGAACCTAGGGCAGATACGCAGTATTTT CTSSQEPRADTQYF - TRBV1 - TRBJ2-3
TGTGCCAGCAAGGAAGCGAACACCGGGGAGCTGTTTTTT CASKEANTGELFF once TRBV6-5 - TRBJ2-2
TGTGCCAGCAGCGAATTCACAGGGGTTGAGACCCAGTACTTC CASSEFTGVETQYF few TRBV9 TRBD1 TRBJ2-5
TGCGCCAGCAGCCCCCTTGAATCGGGTACGCAGTATTTT CASSPLESGTQYF - TRBV5-1 - TRBJ2-3
TGTGCCAGCAGCCCCAGACAGGACGTCAACACCGGGGAGCTGTTTTTT CASSPRQDVNTGELFF once TRBV9 - TRBJ2-2
TGTGCCAGCAGCTTAGACCTGAACACTGAAGCTTTCTTT CASSLDLNTEAFF few TRBV11-2 - TRBJ1-1
TGCGCCAGCAGGACCCGAGCGGGCACCGGGGAGCTGTTTTTT CASRTRAGTGELFF - TRBV5-1 - TRBJ2-2
TGTGCCACCAGCAGAGAGGGCAGGGGCGCTGAAGCTTTCTTT CATSREGRGAEAFF - TRBV15 - TRBJ1-1
TGCGCCAGCAGCCAAGATCGCGGCAGAACGACCCGCACAAACACTGAAGCTTTCTTT CASSQDRGRTTRTNTEAFF - TRBV4-1 - TRBJ1-1
TGTGCCAGCAGCCCCCCTCTGCCGGGGGAGGGCTCCTACGAGCAGTACTTC CASSPPLPGEGSYEQYF - TRBV7-2 TRBD2 TRBJ2-7
TGTGCCAGCAGCCCGACTAGCGGGAGAGAGGATGAGCAGTTCTTC CASSPTSGREDEQFF - TRBV9 TRBD2 TRBJ2-1